These T cell receptor beta chains were read from a single sample in a study of OX40 agonist ivuxolimab in advanced cancers. Sequenced by immunoSEQ multiplex PCR; TCRdb stores in-frame clones only, minus some. Found here are 35,000 to 55,000 clones, just under 95% of them singletons; the top ten hold 8% to 13%. The sample was CD4+ or CD8+ T cells sorted from blood, taken in a trial of the OX40 agonist ivuxolimab. These receptors all stem from an adult with an advanced solid tumor such as melanoma, head and neck, liver or kidney cancer. Both conserved end residues are part of each CDR3. A D gene is named only where the DNA matches it firmly. Size is omitted from some rows. Given values are once, few, many or a class for expanded clones.

TRBV30	TRBJ2-7	TRBD1	NA	CAWSDSGTGTYEQYF
TRBV4-3	TRBJ1-1	NA	NA	CASSLYWDGDTEAFF
TRBV14	TRBJ2-1	NA	NA	CASSHRDTYNEQFF
TRBV14	TRBJ2-7	TRBD2	once	CASSLIAGVMGEQYF
TRBV7-9	TRBJ1-3	NA	NA	CASSPSQGNTIYF
TRBV11-2	TRBJ2-5	TRBD2	NA	CASTGTSGSRETQYF
TRBV7-9	TRBJ2-7	NA	NA	CASSDELYEQYF
TRBV19	TRBJ1-4	TRBD1	NA	CASSGPRGRGEKLFF
TRBV27	TRBJ2-1	NA	NA	CASSWGLGDRDEQFF
TRBV6-5	TRBJ2-3	NA	NA	CASRMGPLGDTQYF
TRBV9	TRBJ2-7	NA	NA	CASSVGSANYEQYF
TRBV12-5	TRBJ1-3	NA	NA	CASGLGGLSGNTIYF
TRBV13	TRBJ2-1	TRBD2	NA	CASSPGGLAGVFNEQFF
TRBV9	TRBJ2-7	TRBD1	NA	CASSAGTAPSYEQYF
TRBV29-1	TRBJ2-5	NA	NA	CSVRGGETQYF
TRBV11-2	TRBJ2-7	TRBD1	NA	CASRTGSSYEQYF
TRBV7-9	TRBJ1-1	TRBD1	NA	CASSLGQGTNTEAFF
TRBV23-1	TRBJ1-1	NA	NA	CASPHPSETTEAFF
TRBV27	TRBJ2-3	TRBD2	NA	CASSPPGLNTDTQYF
TRBV13	TRBJ2-1	TRBD2	NA	CASSLRGVAAGGVHEQFF
TRBV7-3	TRBJ2-1	TRBD2	NA	CASSLLVGRAINEQFF
TRBV27	TRBJ2-3	NA	NA	CASSNPPQGKDTDTQYF
TRBV5-4	TRBJ2-1	NA	NA	CASAGVSDEQFF
TRBV28	TRBJ2-7	NA	NA	CASTQRGYEQYF
TRBV5-1	TRBJ2-5	TRBD2	NA	CASTGGETQYF
TRBV5-6	TRBJ2-5	TRBD2	once	CASSDNPLAAQETQYF
TRBV7-8	TRBJ1-2	NA	NA	CASSEGAWVGYTF
TRBV9	TRBJ2-2	TRBD1	NA	CASSVGQGATGELFF
TRBV9	TRBJ2-5	TRBD2	NA	CASSVGGLASQETQYF
TRBV5-8	TRBJ2-7	TRBD1	NA	CASSLAGGEQYF
TRBV4-3	TRBJ2-2	TRBD2	NA	CASRLLAGADGELFF
TRBV9	TRBJ2-3	TRBD1	NA	CASSGLLGQHTDTQYF
TRBV27	TRBJ2-7	TRBD2	NA	CASRLAGGPGEQYF
TRBV28	TRBJ1-2	NA	NA	CASSLPHRQPNYGYTF
TRBV11-2	TRBJ2-7	TRBD2	NA	CASTTPGLAGYFYEQYF
TRBV5-4	TRBJ1-2	TRBD1	NA	CASSQGGSWDGYTF
TRBV27	TRBJ2-1	TRBD2	NA	CASSRGLAVEQFF
TRBV28	TRBJ2-2	NA	NA	CASSPAGELFF
TRBV7-6	TRBJ2-3	NA	NA	CASSPGLDTQYF
TRBV9	TRBJ2-7	NA	NA	CASSGGDSYYEQYF
TRBV20-1	TRBJ2-7	NA	NA	CSARASYEQYF
TRBV28	TRBJ1-2	NA	NA	CASSFGGYGYTF
TRBV27	TRBJ2-1	NA	NA	CASSLGPYYNEQFF
TRBV11-2	TRBJ2-1	NA	NA	CASSLETLYNEQFF
TRBV15	TRBJ2-1	TRBD2	NA	CATSSLAGVGNEQFF
TRBV5-6	TRBJ1-5	NA	NA	CASSIKYSNQPQHF
TRBV6-5	TRBJ2-7	TRBD1	NA	CASSHPDRAKYF
TRBV10-3	TRBJ2-1	NA	NA	CAIMDGQNNEQFF
TRBV10-3	TRBJ2-7	NA	NA	CAISETTSYEQYF
TRBV9	TRBJ2-7	NA	NA	CASSVGWGPLEQYF
TRBV7-9	TRBJ2-7	TRBD2	NA	CASTEAGVDYEQYF
TRBV5-6	TRBJ2-1	NA	NA	CASTMRRGRQFF
TRBV7-6	TRBJ1-2	NA	NA	CASSAREGGIGYTF
TRBV7-2	NA	NA	NA	CASRSDGYSYEQYF
TRBV7-2	TRBJ2-7	TRBD2	once	CASSLELAGGYYEQYF
TRBV19	TRBJ1-2	NA	NA	CASSSRDPYGYTF
TRBV9	TRBJ2-1	TRBD2	NA	CASSVVLAGDNEQFF
TRBV29-1	TRBJ2-1	NA	medium-sized	CSVSGGTTYNEQFF
TRBV28	TRBJ2-2	TRBD1	NA	CASSLFQGAKAGELFF